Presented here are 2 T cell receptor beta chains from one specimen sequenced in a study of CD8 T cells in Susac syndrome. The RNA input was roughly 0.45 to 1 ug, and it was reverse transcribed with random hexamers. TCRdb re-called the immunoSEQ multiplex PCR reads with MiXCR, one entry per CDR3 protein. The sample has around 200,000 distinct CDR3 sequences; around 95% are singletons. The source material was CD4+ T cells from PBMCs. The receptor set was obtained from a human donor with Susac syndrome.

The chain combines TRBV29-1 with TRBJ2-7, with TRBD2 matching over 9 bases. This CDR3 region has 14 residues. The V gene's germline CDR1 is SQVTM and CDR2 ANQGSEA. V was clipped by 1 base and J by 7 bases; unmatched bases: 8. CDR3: CSVEGRGGRGEQYF. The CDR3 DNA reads TGCAGCGTTGAAGGGCGGGGGGGCCGGGGTGAGCAGTACTTC.

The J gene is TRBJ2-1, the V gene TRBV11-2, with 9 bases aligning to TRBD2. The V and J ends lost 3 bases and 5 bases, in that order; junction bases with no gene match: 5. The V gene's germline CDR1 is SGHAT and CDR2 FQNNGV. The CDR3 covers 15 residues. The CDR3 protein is CASSFASGMHNEQFF. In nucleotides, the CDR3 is TGTGCCAGCAGCTTCGCTAGCGGGATGCACAATGAGCAGTTCTTC.